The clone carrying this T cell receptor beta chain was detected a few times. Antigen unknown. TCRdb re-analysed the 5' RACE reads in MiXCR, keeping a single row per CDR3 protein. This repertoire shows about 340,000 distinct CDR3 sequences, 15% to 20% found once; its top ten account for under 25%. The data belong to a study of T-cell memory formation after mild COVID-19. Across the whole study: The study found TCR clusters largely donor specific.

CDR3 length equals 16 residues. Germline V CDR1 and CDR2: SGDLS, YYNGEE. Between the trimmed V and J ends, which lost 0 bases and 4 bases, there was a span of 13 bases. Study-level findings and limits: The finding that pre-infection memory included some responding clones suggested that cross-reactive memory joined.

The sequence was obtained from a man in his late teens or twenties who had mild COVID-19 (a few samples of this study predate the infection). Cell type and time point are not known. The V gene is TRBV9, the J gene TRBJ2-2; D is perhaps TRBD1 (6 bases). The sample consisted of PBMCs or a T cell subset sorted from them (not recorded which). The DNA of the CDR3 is TGTGCCAGCAGCGTAGTCGCCAGGGGCGGCACCGGGGAGCTGTTTTTT. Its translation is CASSVVARGGTGELFF. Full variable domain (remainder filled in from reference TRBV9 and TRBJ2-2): DSGVTQTPKHLITATGQRVTLRCSPRSGDLSVYWYQQSLDQGLQFLIQYYNGEERAKGNILERFSAQQFPDLHSELNLSSLELGDSALYFCASSVVARGGTGELFFGEGSRLTVL.